This TCR beta chain was profiled in a study of blood T cell repertoires in COVID-19. Study as a whole: Both acute and convalescent COVID-19 samples were obtained from the United States, Italy and Spain.

The protocol was immunoSEQ multiplex PCR, while the TCRdb copy is restricted to in-frame clones and leaves out a portion. The data hold approximately 500,000 clones, with over 75% observed a single time. Trimming took 3 bases from V and 5 from J, leaving 14 bases between them. The CDR3 consists of 14 residues. Germline V gene data show CDR1 as LNHDA and CDR2 as SQIVND (reference sequence). The sequenced sample was peripheral blood. J is TRBJ2-7 and V is TRBV19, with a possible D match to TRBD1 (5 bases). The receptor comes from a human donor in a cohort sampled during active COVID-19. The CDR3: CASSMGPQSHEQYF. The CDR3 DNA follows: TGTGCCAGTAGTATGGGGCCTCAATCCCACGAGCAGTACTTC.